The rows below give T cell receptor beta chains drawn from one sample of a study of post-analysis software for immune sequencing data. TCRdb itself ran the PCR reads through MiXCR, one entry per CDR3 protein. The data show approximately 770,000 distinct CDR3 sequences, about half seen once. The specimen was blood. Receptors originate from a girl aged 10 to 17 with multiple sclerosis. The conserved cysteine and the conserved F or W are not part of the CDR3 here. Fields, in order: V gene, J gene, CDR3 length, clone size, CDR3 protein. Expanded clones are given a class, and other clones once, few, many or no size at all.

V: TRBV27; J: TRBJ2-7; length: 15; size: NA; CDR3: APQPGTSGNISYEQY
V: TRBV20-1; J: TRBJ1-5; length: 12; size: few; CDR3: SANGQGVAQPQH
V: TRBV20-1; J: TRBJ1-2; length: 12; size: NA; CDR3: SSTVQETGYGYT
V: TRBV20-1; J: TRBJ2-7; length: 11; size: NA; CDR3: SASDSPAYEQY
V: TRBV9; J: TRBJ2-1; length: 12; size: few; CDR3: ASSVGGLADEQF
V: TRBV20-1; J: TRBJ2-4; length: 16; size: NA; CDR3: SARARTSGREAKDIQY
V: TRBV29-1; J: TRBJ2-5; length: 12; size: NA; CDR3: SVEGILPTETQY
V: TRBV5-6; J: TRBJ2-1; length: 12; size: NA; CDR3: ASSPGLGDYEQF
V: TRBV4-1; J: TRBJ1-2; length: 16; size: once; CDR3: ASSQDFESRGRGYGYT
V: TRBV7-9; J: TRBJ2-7; length: 12; size: NA; CDR3: ASSLLDYSYEQY
V: TRBV29-1; J: TRBJ1-2; length: 12; size: NA; CDR3: SVEPGQGSDGYT
V: TRBV5-5; J: TRBJ2-1; length: 13; size: NA; CDR3: ASSTTSGSPNEQF
V: TRBV14; J: TRBJ1-1; length: 11; size: NA; CDR3: ASSQGAKTEAF
V: TRBV24-1; J: TRBJ1-2; length: 12; size: NA; CDR3: ATSDPEEGYGYT
V: TRBV5-1; J: TRBJ2-7; length: 12; size: few; CDR3: ASSFRDPSYEQY
V: TRBV12-5; J: TRBJ1-1; length: 11; size: NA; CDR3: ASGLNSNTEAF
V: TRBV13; J: TRBJ1-1; length: 10; size: NA; CDR3: ASSFRAGEAF
V: TRBV20-1; J: TRBJ2-7; length: 12; size: NA; CDR3: SARGSGKSCEQY
V: TRBV4-3; J: TRBJ1-5; length: 13; size: NA; CDR3: ASSQGGDSNQPQH
V: TRBV6-1; J: TRBJ2-7; length: 12; size: NA; CDR3: ASSESLHLYEQY